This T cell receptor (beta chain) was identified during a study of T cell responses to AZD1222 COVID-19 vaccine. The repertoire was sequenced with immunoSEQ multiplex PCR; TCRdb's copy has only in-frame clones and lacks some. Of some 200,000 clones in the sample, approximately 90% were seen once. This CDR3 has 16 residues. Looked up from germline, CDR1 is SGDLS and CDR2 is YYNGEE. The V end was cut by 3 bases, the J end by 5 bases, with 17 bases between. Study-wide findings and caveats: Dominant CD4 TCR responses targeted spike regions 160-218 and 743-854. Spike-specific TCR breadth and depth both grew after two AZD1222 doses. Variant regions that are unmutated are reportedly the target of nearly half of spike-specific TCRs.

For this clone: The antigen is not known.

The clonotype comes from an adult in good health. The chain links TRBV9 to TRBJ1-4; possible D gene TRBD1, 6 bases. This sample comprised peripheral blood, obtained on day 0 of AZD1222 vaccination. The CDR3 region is CASSAGGWGRNEKLFF. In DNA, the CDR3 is TGTGCCAGCAGCGCGGGTGGCTGGGGGCGAAATGAAAAACTGTTTTTT.